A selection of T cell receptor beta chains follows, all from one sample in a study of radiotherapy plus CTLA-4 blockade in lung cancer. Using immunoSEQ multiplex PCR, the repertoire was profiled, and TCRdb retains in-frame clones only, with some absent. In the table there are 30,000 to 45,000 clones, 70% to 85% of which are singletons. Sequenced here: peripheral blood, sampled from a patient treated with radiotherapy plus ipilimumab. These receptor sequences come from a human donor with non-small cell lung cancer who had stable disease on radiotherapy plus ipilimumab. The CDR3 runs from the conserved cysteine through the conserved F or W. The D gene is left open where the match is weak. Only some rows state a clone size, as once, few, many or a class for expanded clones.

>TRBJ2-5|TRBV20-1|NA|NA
TGCAGTGCTAGATCCGGAGAGACCCAGTACTTC
CSARSGETQYF
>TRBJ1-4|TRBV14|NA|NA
TGTGCCAGCAGCCAAGATGGGGGCGTCGGGGAAAAACTGTTTTTT
CASSQDGGVGEKLFF
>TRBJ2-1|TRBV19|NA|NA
TGTGCCAGTAGTCTGAACAGGGCAAACTACAATGAGCAGTTCTTC
CASSLNRANYNEQFF
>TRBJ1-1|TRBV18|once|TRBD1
TGTGCCAGCTCACCGTCGACAGGGCTTGAAGCTTTCTTT
CASSPSTGLEAFF
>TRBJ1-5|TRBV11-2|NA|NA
TGTGCCAGCAGCTTAGGAACACTTAGCAATCAGCCCCAGCATTTT
CASSLGTLSNQPQHF
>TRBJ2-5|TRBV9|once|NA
TGTGCCAGCAGCGTAGGTAATCAGGGGACCCAGTACTTC
CASSVGNQGTQYF
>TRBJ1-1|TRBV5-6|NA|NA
TGTGCCAGCAGCTTCTATAGCGGCACTGAAGCTTTCTTT
CASSFYSGTEAFF
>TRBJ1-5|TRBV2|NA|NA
TGTGCCAGCAGTGGAGACAGACGTCAGCCCCAGCATTTT
CASSGDRRQPQHF
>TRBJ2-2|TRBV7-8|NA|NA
TGTGCCAGCAGCACAGGCCAAGGGGCTGGGGAGCTGTTTTTT
CASSTGQGAGELFF
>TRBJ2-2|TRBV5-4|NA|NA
TGTGCCAGCAGCTTGGACCAGAACACCGGGGAGCTGTTTTTT
CASSLDQNTGELFF
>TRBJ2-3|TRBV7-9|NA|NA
TGTGCCAGCAGCTCTCGGACAGGACTAAAATTCACAGATACGCAGTATTTT
CASSSRTGLKFTDTQYF
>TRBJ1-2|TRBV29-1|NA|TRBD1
TGCAGCGTCGTTGGGCCAGGGGGCCCGACGGGTCGTGGCTACACCTTC
CSVVGPGGPTGRGYTF
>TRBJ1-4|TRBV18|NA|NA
TGTGCCAGCTCACAAGGAGGGGGGAACGAAAAACTGTTTTTT
CASSQGGGNEKLFF
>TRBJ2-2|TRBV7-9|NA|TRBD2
TGTGCCAGCAGCCCCTCAGGACTAGCAACCGGGGAGCTGTTTTTT
CASSPSGLATGELFF
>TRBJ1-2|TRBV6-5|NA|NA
TGTGCCAGCAGCTTCTCTCAGGGCACTAGTGGCTACACCTTC
CASSFSQGTSGYTF
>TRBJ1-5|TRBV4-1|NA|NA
TGCGCCAGCAGCCAAGAAGCGGGCGACGGTAATCAGCCCCAGCATTTT
CASSQEAGDGNQPQHF
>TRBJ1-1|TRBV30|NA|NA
TGTGCCTGGAGTGCAACTGAAGCTTTCTTT
CAWSATEAFF